Following are 22 T cell receptor beta chains from one sample sequenced in a study of a mutant IDH1 vaccine in newly diagnosed glioma. The antigens of these receptors remain unknown. Indicated time point: week 5, during vaccination. What each vaccine dose contained was 300 ug of mutant IDH1 20-mer peptide, accompanied by topical imiquimod. The data were produced by immunoSEQ multiplex PCR, yet TCRdb's version contains in-frame clones alone and is incomplete. The sample shows over 45,000 clones, around 84% of them seen only once. The sequencing here drew on PBMCs, taken from a glioma patient whose treatment included an IDH1 peptide vaccine. These receptors came from a woman aged 50 to 65 with glioma.

This clone showed up just a few times. This chain joins TRBV5-1 and TRBJ1-1; 10 bases map to TRBD1. Germline V gene data show CDR1 as SGHRS and CDR2 as YFSETQ. Trimming took 2 bases from V and 3 from J; bases not matched to a gene: 1. This CDR3 comprises 14 residues. The CDR3 reads CASSFGQGDTEAFF. The CDR3 DNA sequence: TGCGCCAGCAGCTTTGGACAGGGGGACACTGAAGCTTTCTTT.

The rearrangement links TRBV6-1 to TRBJ2-7, with TRBD2 matching over 8 bases. The CDR3 is 15 residues long. Germline V gene data show CDR1 as MNHNS and CDR2 as SASEGT. J gave up 5 bases and V 2 bases, and 8 bases lay outside the gene matches. CDR3 in DNA: TGTGCCAGCAGTGAATCCGCCGGGGGGGCCGACGAGCAGTACTTC. The encoded protein is CASSESAGGADEQYF.

V is TRBV6-6 and J is TRBJ1-2, with 12 bases fitting TRBD1. Germline-derived CDR1 and CDR2 are MNHNY and SVGAGI (reference sequence). V dropped 0 bases and J dropped 8; count of bases not matched to a gene: 7. This CDR3 has 16 residues. CDR3 nucleotides: TGTGCCAGCAGTTACTCCGGGACAGGGGGCACGATCGGCTACACCTTC. Translated, it gives CASSYSGTGGTIGYTF.

Note on this clone: A read error may account for a junction end that differs from germline. The rearrangement links TRBV19 to TRBJ2-1; the D is unclear. This CDR3 has 13 amino acids. Germline CDR1 and CDR2: LNHDA and SQIVND (reference sequence). The CDR3 loop reads CAGSIAGINEQFF. The CDR3 region has the DNA TGTGCCGGTAGTATAGCTGGAATCAATGAGCAGTTCTTC.

The chain has TRBV27 and TRBJ1-1; no clear D gene. With 3 bases removed from V and 1 base from J, the gap between germline ends came to 6 bases. Germline V gene sequence: CDR1 MNHEY, CDR2 SMNVEV (reference sequence). The CDR3 covers 13 residues. CDR3 sequence reads: CASSFSRNTEAFF. CDR3 in DNA: TGTGCCAGCAGTTTTTCTAGGAACACTGAAGCTTTCTTT.

The chain couples TRBV18 to TRBJ2-2, with unresolved D. Germline CDR1 KGHSH, CDR2 LQKENI. The CDR3 length is 14 residues. The V end was cut by 6 bases, the J end by 1 base, with 9 bases between. DNA for the CDR3: TGTGCCAGCTCTCCCGACGGGAACACCGGGGAGCTGTTTTTT. Protein product: CASSPDGNTGELFF.

V gene TRBV7-2 combines with J gene TRBJ1-6; perhaps TRBD1 as D (6 bases). There are 15 residues in the CDR3. Deletions cut 6 bases from V and 10 bases from J, with 19 bases between. Germline-derived CDR1 and CDR2 are SGHTA and FQGNSA. CDR3 bases: TGTGCCAGCAGTTATCGGGGGGGCACCGTCTCACCCCTCCACTTT. This codes for CASSYRGGTVSPLHF. Full variable domain (remainder filled in from reference TRBV7-2 and TRBJ1-6): GAGVSQSPSNKVTEKGKDVELRCDPISGHTALYWYRQSLGQGLEFLIYFQGNSAPDKSGLPSDRFSAERTGGSVSTLTIQRTQQEDSAVYLCASSYRGGTVSPLHFGNGTRLTVT.

The chain carries TRBV5-6 and TRBJ2-7; tentatively, D is TRBD1 (5 bases). Trimming cost V 1 base and J 3 bases, with 17 bases left between them. The CDR3 has 16 residues. Germline V gives CDR1 SGHDT, CDR2 YYEEEE. The CDR3: CASSLSLWGRDYEQYF. The CDR3, as DNA: TGTGCCAGCAGCTTGAGCCTGTGGGGCAGGGACTACGAGCAGTACTTC.

The V and J genes are TRBV10-3 and TRBJ2-5, with TRBD1 matching over 8 bases. Germline V CDR1 and CDR2: ENHRY, SYGVKD. With V trimmed by 8 bases and J by 5 bases, 4 bases remained unmatched. This CDR3 comprises 12 residues. The CDR3 sequence is CAIGQGPETQYF. In DNA, the CDR3 is TGTGCCATCGGACAGGGCCCCGAGACCCAGTACTTC.

J is TRBJ2-7 and V is TRBV19, with D possibly called TRBD1 or TRBD2 (5 bases each). V gave up 3 bases and J gave up 1 base, with 13 bases separating them. Germline V gene sequence: CDR1 LNHDA, CDR2 SQIVND (reference sequence). This CDR3 has 15 amino acids. The CDR3 bases are TGTGCCAGTAGTATCGCAGGGAGCGCTTCCTACGAGCAGTACTTC. Translation: CASSIAGSASYEQYF. Together with reference TRBV19 and TRBJ2-7, the CDR3 gives the full variable domain: DGGITQSPKYLFRKEGQNVTLSCEQNLNHDAMYWYRQDPGQGLRLIYYSQIVNDFQKGDIAEGYSVSREKKESFPLTVTSAQKNPTAFYLCASSIAGSASYEQYFGPGTRLTVT.

This chain uses TRBV15 with TRBJ1-2, with D maybe TRBD1 (5 bases). CDR3 length equals 11 residues. The V gene lost 2 bases and the J gene lost 10 bases, with 8 bases spanning the gap. Germline CDR1 is LNHNV and CDR2 is YYDKDF (reference sequence). The CDR3 loop reads CATSRLGDYTF. CDR3 coding DNA: TGTGCCACCAGCAGACTAGGGGACTACACCTTC.

This rearrangement joins TRBV5-4 to TRBJ1-2; a possible D gene is TRBD1 (6 bases). The CDR3 sequence is 13 residues long. The V end was cut by 2 bases, the J end by 8 bases, with 13 bases between. Looked up from germline, CDR1 is SGHNT and CDR2 is YYREEE (reference sequence). The CDR3 loop is CASSLSGGRGYTF. The CDR3 bases are TGTGCCAGCAGCTTATCGGGGGGCCGGGGCTACACCTTC.

This chain joins TRBV5-4 and TRBJ1-2; possible D gene TRBD1, 6 bases. Germline loops: CDR1 SGHNT, CDR2 YYREEE (reference sequence). The CDR3 is 15 amino acids. V gave up 4 bases and J gave up 7 bases, with 20 bases separating them. The CDR3 is CASSRDSGDEGGYTF. The CDR3 DNA follows: TGTGCCAGCAGCCGAGATTCAGGGGACGAGGGTGGCTACACCTTC.

This chain joins TRBV6-6 and TRBJ1-1; D call uncertain. Looked up from germline, CDR1 is MNHNY and CDR2 is SVGAGI (reference sequence). The CDR3 spans 14 residues. V lost 2 bases and J lost 2, with 9 bases in between. The CDR3: CASSYMTGNTEAFF. CDR3 nucleotide sequence: TGTGCCAGCAGTTACATGACGGGTAACACTGAAGCTTTCTTT.

This clone occurred once. The V call is TRBV11-3, the J call TRBJ1-6; D uncertain. The CDR3 is 14 residues long. Germline-derived CDR1 and CDR2 are SGHNT and YENEEA. V was shortened by 1 base and J by 9 bases, with 10 bases between the two germline ends. Here the CDR3 reads CASSLAGIGSPLHF. The DNA for the CDR3 is TGTGCCAGCAGCTTAGCGGGAATTGGTTCACCCCTCCACTTT.

The chain uses TRBV29-1 and TRBJ1-1; TRBD1 matches 7 bases. Per the germline V gene, CDR1 is SQVTM and CDR2 is ANQGSEA. With V trimmed by 8 bases and J by 11 bases, 14 bases remained unmatched. The CDR3 has 12 residues. CDR3 bases: TGCAGCTTCCAGGGGGGGGCGCCTCGGGCTTTCTTT. Translated, it gives CSFQGGAPRAFF.

As to this clone: One end of the junction is discordant with germline, which a read error may explain. J is TRBJ2-6 and V is TRBV9; a possible D gene is TRBD1 (6 bases). This CDR3 spans 14 amino acids. Germline V gives CDR1 SGDLS, CDR2 YYNGEE. CDR3 nucleotides: TGTGCCAGCAGCCCGCCGAGCGAGGGACAAGGCCCCTTTTTC. As protein: CASSPPSEGQGPFF.

The chain joins TRBV19 to TRBJ1-3; 9 bases are shared with TRBD1. Germline V gene data show CDR1 as LNHDA and CDR2 as SQIVND (reference sequence). The junction had 5 bases not matched to a gene; V was cut back by 5 bases and J by 0 bases. CDR3 length equals 16 residues. The DNA for the CDR3 is TGTGCCAGTAGTGACAGGGGGGCTCCCTCTGGAAACACCATATATTTT. It specifies CASSDRGAPSGNTIYF.

This clone showed up just once. At one boundary the junction diverges from the germline segment, which might be a read error. The chain joins TRBV11-3 to TRBJ2-4; D is undetermined. This CDR3 spans 14 amino acids. Germline CDR1 reads SGHNT; CDR2 reads YENEEA. The CDR3 spells CASSVEEYKNIQYF. CDR3 nucleotides: TGTGCCAGCAGCGTAGAAGAGTACAAAAACATTCAGTACTTC. Drawing the rest from reference TRBV11-3 and TRBJ2-4, the complete variable domain is EAGVVQSPRYKIIEKKQPVAFWCNPISGHNTLYWYLQNLGQGPELLIRYENEEAVDDSQLPKDRFSAERLKGVDSTLKIQPAELGDSAVYLCASSVEEYKNIQYFGAGTRLSVL.

This clone occurred once. V gene TRBV12-5 combines with J gene TRBJ2-1, with TRBD2 matching over 8 bases. Germline CDR1 LGHNT, CDR2 FRNRAP. Trimming at V came to 0 bases and at J to 7 bases, leaving 5 bases not matched to a gene. The CDR3 extends over 15 amino acids. The CDR3 here is CASGLVRRGGNEQFF. CDR3 sequence (DNA): TGTGCTAGTGGTTTGGTACGCCGGGGGGGGAATGAGCAGTTCTTC.

The CDR3 here is CASSLVDLKITDTQYF. For the CDR3, the DNA is TGTGCCAGCAGCTTAGTGGACCTTAAAATCACAGATACGCAGTATTTT. The chain couples TRBV7-2 to TRBJ2-3; D uncertain. Germline lookup yields CDR1 SGHTA and CDR2 FQGNSA. Trimming took off 1 base at V and 2 bases at J, with 13 bases between the two ends. CDR3 length: 16 amino acids.

The rearrangement links TRBV7-2 to TRBJ1-2; the D gene is possibly TRBD1 (6 bases). V lost 6 bases, J lost 0 bases, and 11 bases lay in between. The germline V gene encodes CDR1 SGHTA and CDR2 FQGNSA. This CDR3 comprises 14 residues. CDR3 protein: CASSPRGANYGYTF. For the CDR3, the DNA is TGTGCCAGCAGTCCAAGGGGGGCTAACTATGGCTACACCTTC.